This record covers a single T cell receptor (beta chain). This clone was recorded only once. Its target antigen remains unknown. Base qualities were left out, and no much larger clone turns up one base away. The sample comes from a study of CD8+ T cells in alopecia areata (dated by TCRdb to about 2018). Study-wide context: Treated patients were enrolled in an open-label pilot trial of oral tofacitinib at 5 to 10 mg twice daily for moderate-to-severe alopecia areata. Patients received tofacitinib for 6 to 18 months and were then followed off drug for 6 months to check for delayed response and recurrence. For the treated patients, the SALT score, which quantifies what percentage of scalp surface area is affected, served as the measure of disease severity. The study used high-throughput TCRbeta sequencing to examine T cell clonal expansion in alopecia areata, in both the C3H/HeJ mouse model and human patients. In humans, TCRbeta sequencing was performed on scalp tissue and on sorted CD4+ and CD8+ peripheral blood T cells from healthy controls and from patients with patchy or totalis/universalis alopecia areata. Patients on tofacitinib were biopsied at baseline and after 4 and 24 weeks of treatment, and several of the patients also had a later scalp biopsy. Clonality in the scalp was compared among normal scalp (n=4), patchy alopecia areata scalp (n=8), and alopecia totalis/universalis scalp (n=8). The RNA source kit depended on sample type: the PAXgene miRNA kit for fixed scalp, the miRNeasy kit for PBMCs, and the RNeasy kit for mouse skin. TCRbeta CDR3 regions were amplified by immunoSEQ multiplex PCR using 35 Vbeta forward and 13 Jbeta reverse primers. The full study reports these points: Many expanded lesional clones persisted in scalp and blood during tofacitinib treatment, which may partly explain relapse after stopping treatment. Compared with normal scalp, lesional scalp had higher clonality and more expanded CD8+ clones, particularly in alopecia totalis/universalis, a pattern that suggests antigenic drive. Because the treated cohort was small and included a single nonresponder, larger studies are needed to assess links between baseline CD8+ expansion and response. Scalp clonality and the number of expanded CD8+ clones among the top 100 scalp clones were significantly decreased by tofacitinib. Resident alphabeta T cells in normal human skin are also sequenced, complicating scalp TCR repertoire analysis, unlike mouse skin dominated by gammadelta T cells. Compared with mice, TCR sequences shared between patients were less clear, possibly partly because of HLA diversity across the patient population.

The label giving this sample's time point can be read as: 4 weeks on oral tofacitinib. The treatment or condition label on this specimen signifies: oral pan-JAK inhibitor, 5-10 mg twice daily. Lesional scalp punch biopsies and peripheral blood were obtained from alopecia areata patients. PBMCs were isolated by density centrifugation and stained for CD3, CD4 and CD8, and CD4+ and CD8+ T cells were sorted on a FACSAria. Trimming takes 6 bases off V and 4 bases off J; junction bases not matched to a gene: 11. The CDR3 runs 16 residues from the cysteine to the phenylalanine. The DNA shown is the 48-base CDR3, in frame from base 1. For CDR1 and CDR2, the germline V gene (reference sequence) lists MNHEY and SMNVEV. Library preparation used the immunoSEQ multiplex PCR assay. To provide template for TCR sequencing, every sample had RNA extracted and reverse transcribed into cDNA. SuperScript III was used for first-strand cDNA synthesis, primed with a 2:1 mix of oligo-dT and random hexamers. A synthetic immune receptor repertoire was used to measure amplification bias, and any remaining bias was corrected computationally. The study's processing was this. After raw reads were preprocessed to remove errors, the CDR3 was defined following IMGT conventions as running from the conserved cysteine to phenylalanine. Clonality was computed as 1 minus the Shannon entropy, with the entropy normalized by log2 of the number of productive unique TCRs. Whether scalp clones were CD4 or CD8 was inferred by matching scalp TCRbeta sequences against CD4 and CD8 repertoires sorted from blood. Not all clones reach the TCRdb copy of this immuneACCESS table, which keeps in-frame sequences only. Checked studies attribute under half of the gap to unresolved V genes and leave the rest unexplained. V, J and clone size are taken as reported in that table, and D and trimming were inferred from the DNA itself. The sample data list about 140,000 clones, and 75% to 85% of these were observed just once. The top ten constitute approximately 25% of the sample.

The sequence was obtained from a human donor with alopecia areata. The sample here was CD8+ T cells sorted from blood, taken at week 4, from a patient treated with tofacitinib. Here the chain combines TRBV27 and TRBJ1-1; 10 nucleotides in the junction match TRBD1. The DNA sequence is given as TGTGCCAGCAGCCCCGGACAGGGGGGGATCGGCACTGAAGCTTTCTTT. Translation gives CASSPGQGGIGTEAFF.